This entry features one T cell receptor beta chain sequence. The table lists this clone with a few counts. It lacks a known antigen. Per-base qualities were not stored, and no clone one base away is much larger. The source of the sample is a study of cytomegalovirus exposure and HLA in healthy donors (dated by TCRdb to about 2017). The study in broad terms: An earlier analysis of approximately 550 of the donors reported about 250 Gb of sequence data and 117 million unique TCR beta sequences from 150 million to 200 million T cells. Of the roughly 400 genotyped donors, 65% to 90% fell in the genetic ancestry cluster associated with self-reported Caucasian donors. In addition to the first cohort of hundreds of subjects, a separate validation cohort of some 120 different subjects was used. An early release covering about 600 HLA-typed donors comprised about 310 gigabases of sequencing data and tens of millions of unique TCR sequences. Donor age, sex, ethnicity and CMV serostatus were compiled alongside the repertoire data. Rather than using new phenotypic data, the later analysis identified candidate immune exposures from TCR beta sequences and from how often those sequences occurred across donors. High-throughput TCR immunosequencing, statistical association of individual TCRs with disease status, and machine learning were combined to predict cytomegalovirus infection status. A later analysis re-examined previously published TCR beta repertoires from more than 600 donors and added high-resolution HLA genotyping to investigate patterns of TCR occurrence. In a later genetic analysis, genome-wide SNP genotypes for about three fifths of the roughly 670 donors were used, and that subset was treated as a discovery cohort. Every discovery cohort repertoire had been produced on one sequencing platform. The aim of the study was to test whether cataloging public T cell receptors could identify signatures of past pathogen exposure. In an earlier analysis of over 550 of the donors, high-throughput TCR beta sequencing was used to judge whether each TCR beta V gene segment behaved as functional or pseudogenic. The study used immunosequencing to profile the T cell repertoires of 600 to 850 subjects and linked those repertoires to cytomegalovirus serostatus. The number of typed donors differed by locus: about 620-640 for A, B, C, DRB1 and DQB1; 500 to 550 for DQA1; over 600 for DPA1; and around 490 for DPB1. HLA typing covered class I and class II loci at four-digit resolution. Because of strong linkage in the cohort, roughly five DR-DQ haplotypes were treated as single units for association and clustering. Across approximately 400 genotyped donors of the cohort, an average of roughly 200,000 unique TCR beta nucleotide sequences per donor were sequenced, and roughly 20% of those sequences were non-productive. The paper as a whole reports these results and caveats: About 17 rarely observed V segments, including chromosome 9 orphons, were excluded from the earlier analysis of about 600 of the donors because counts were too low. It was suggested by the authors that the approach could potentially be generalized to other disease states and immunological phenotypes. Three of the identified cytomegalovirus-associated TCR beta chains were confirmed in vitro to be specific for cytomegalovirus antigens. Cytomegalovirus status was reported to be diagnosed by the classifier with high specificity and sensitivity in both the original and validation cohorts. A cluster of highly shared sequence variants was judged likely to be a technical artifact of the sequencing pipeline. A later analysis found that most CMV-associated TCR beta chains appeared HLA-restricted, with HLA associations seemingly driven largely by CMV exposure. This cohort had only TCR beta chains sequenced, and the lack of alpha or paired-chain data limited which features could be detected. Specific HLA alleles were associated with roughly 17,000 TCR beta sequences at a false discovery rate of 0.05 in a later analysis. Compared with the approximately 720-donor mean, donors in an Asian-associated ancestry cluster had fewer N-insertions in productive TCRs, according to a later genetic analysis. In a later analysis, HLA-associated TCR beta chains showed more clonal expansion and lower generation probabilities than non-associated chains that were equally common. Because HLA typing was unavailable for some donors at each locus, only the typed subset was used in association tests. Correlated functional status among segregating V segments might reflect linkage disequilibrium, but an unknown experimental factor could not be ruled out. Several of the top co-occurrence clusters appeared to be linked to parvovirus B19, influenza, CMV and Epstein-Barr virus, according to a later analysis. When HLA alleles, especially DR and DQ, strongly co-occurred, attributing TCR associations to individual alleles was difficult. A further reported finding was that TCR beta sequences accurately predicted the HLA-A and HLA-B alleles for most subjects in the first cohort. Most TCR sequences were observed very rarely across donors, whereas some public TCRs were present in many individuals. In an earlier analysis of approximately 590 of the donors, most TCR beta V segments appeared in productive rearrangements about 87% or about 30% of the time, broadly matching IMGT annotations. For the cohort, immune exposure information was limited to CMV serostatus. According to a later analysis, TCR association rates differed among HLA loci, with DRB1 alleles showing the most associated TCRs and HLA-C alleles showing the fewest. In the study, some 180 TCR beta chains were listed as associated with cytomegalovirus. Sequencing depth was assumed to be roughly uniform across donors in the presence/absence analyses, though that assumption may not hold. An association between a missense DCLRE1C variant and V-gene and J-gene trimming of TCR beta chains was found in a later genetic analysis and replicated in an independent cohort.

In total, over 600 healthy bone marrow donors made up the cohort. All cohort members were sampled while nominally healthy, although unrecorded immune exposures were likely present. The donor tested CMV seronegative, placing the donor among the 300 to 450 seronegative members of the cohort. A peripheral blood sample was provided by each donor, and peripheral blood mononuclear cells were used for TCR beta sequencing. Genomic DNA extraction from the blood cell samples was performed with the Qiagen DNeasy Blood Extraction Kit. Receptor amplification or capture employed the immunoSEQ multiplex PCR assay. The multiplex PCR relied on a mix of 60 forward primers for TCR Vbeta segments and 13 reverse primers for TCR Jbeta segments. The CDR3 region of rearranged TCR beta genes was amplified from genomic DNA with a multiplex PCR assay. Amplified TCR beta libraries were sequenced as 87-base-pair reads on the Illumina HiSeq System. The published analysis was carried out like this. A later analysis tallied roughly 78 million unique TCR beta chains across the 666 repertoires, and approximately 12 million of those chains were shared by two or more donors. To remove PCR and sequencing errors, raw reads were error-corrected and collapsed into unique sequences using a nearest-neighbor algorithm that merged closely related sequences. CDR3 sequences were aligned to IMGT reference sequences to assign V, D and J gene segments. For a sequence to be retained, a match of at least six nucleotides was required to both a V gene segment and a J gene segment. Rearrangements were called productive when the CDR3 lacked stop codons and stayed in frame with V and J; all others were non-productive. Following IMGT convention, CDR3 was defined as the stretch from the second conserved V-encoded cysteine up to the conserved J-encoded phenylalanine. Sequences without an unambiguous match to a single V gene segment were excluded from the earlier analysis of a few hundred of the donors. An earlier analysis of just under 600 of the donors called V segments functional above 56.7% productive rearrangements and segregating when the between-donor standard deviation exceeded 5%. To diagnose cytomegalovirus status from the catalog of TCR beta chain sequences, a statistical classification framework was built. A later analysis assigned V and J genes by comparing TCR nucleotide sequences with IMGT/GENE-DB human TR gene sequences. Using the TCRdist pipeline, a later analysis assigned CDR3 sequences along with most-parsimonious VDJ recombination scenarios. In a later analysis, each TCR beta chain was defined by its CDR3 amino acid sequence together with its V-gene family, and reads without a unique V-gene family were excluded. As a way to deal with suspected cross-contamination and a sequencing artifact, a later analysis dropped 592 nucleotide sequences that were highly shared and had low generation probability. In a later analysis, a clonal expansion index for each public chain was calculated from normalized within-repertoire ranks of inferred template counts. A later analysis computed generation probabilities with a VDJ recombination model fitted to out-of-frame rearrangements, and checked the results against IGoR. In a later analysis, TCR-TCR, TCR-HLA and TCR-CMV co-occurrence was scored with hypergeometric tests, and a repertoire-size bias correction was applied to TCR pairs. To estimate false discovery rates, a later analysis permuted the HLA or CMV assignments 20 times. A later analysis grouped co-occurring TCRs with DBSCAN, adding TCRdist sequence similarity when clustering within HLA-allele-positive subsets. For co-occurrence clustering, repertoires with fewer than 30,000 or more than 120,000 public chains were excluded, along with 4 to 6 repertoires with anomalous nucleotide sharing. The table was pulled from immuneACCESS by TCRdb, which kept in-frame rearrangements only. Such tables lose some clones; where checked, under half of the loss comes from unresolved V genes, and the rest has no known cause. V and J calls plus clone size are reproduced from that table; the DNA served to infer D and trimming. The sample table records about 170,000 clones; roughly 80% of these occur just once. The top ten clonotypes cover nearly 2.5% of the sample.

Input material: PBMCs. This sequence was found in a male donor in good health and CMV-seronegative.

The CDR3 protein is CASSQEGENTEAFF. The nucleotide sequence is given as TGCGCCAGCAGCCAAGAGGGAGAGAACACTGAAGCTTTCTTT. This sequence uses TRBV4-1 and TRBJ1-1; no D gene can be assigned with confidence. The V and J ends are trimmed by 0 bases and 1 base, leaving 6 bases between them. Per the germline V gene, MGHRA is the CDR1 and YSYEKL is the CDR2. The cysteine opens and the phenylalanine closes a CDR3 of 14 amino acids. Of all the DNA, just the CDR3 is kept, 42 bases in frame from base 1.